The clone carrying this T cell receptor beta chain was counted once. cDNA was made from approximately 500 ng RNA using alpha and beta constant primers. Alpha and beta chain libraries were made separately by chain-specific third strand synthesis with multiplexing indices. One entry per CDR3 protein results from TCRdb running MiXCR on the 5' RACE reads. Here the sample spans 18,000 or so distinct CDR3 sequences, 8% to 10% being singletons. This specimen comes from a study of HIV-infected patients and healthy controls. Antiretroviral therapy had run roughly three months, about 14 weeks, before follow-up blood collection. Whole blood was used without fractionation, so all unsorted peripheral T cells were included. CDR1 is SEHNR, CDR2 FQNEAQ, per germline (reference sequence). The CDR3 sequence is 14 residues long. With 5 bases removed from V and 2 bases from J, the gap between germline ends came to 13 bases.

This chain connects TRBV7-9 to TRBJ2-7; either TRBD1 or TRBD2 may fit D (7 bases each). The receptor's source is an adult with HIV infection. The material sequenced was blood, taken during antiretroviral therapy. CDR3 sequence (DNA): TGTGCCAGCAGCCACGGGGGGACAGCCTACGAGCAGTACTTC. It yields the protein CASSHGGTAYEQYF.